These 7 T cell receptor beta chains originate from one sample sequenced in a study of cytomegalovirus exposure and HLA in healthy donors. The PCR employed 60 Vbeta primers together with 13 Jbeta primers. The data were produced by immunoSEQ multiplex PCR, yet TCRdb's version contains in-frame clones alone and is incomplete. The sample holds 150,000 to 180,000 clones, about 76% seen once. The sample consisted of PBMCs. These TCRs come from a man in his thirties or forties in good health and CMV-seropositive.

The chain joins TRBV5-1 to TRBJ2-1; D is possibly TRBD1 (6 bases). Trimming took 1 base from V and 5 from J, leaving 16 bases between them. The CDR3 totals 16 residues. Germline lookup yields CDR1 SGHRS and CDR2 YFSETQ. CDR3 amino acids: CASSLQMGTRNNEQFF. The CDR3 DNA reads TGCGCCAGCAGCTTGCAGATGGGGACACGCAACAATGAGCAGTTCTTC.

The chain employs TRBV9 and TRBJ2-2; D perhaps matches TRBD1 (5 bases). The CDR3 consists of 15 residues. Germline V gives CDR1 SGDLS, CDR2 YYNGEE. V lost 2 bases to trimming and J lost 0 bases, with 8 bases between them. The CDR3 loop is CASSVDSSNTGELFF. The CDR3 DNA reads TGTGCCAGCAGCGTCGACAGTTCGAACACCGGGGAGCTGTTTTTT.

The V gene is TRBV7-2, the J gene TRBJ1-2; possibly TRBD1 for D (5 bases). Germline lookup yields CDR1 SGHTA and CDR2 FQGNSA. V was trimmed by 5 bases and J by 8 bases, leaving 15 bases between them. This CDR3 has 13 residues. CDR3 sequence (DNA): TGTGCCAGCAGCCTTGAGGGTGGGGGGGGCTACACCTTC. Translation: CASSLEGGGGYTF. Based on the CDR3 plus reference TRBV7-2 and TRBJ1-2, the full variable domain is GAGVSQSPSNKVTEKGKDVELRCDPISGHTALYWYRQSLGQGLEFLIYFQGNSAPDKSGLPSDRFSAERTGGSVSTLTIQRTQQEDSAVYLCASSLEGGGGYTFGSGTRLTVV.

The CDR3 bases are TGTGCCAGCAGGATACTAGCGGGGGGCCAACTAACCGGGGAGCTGTTTTTT. It translates to CASRILAGGQLTGELFF. The chain combines TRBV27 with TRBJ2-2; 12 nucleotides agree with TRBD2. The CDR3 is 17 residues long. Germline V CDR1 and CDR2: MNHEY, SMNVEV (reference sequence). V dropped 6 bases and J dropped 5; count of bases not matched to a gene: 10.

V is TRBV7-2 and J is TRBJ2-2; TRBD2 aligns across 7 bases. The CDR3 length is 16 residues. Trimming cost V 5 bases and J 7 bases; bases outside gene matches: 13. The germline V gene encodes CDR1 SGHTA and CDR2 FQGNSA. Here the CDR3 DNA reads TGTGCCAGCAGCCTAGTCGGCGGGAGAACCGGCGGGGAGCTGTTTTTT. Its protein is CASSLVGGRTGGELFF.

The chain is built from TRBV19 and TRBJ1-3; tentative D call: TRBD1 (5 bases). V lost 3 bases, J lost 2 bases, and 17 bases lay in between. From germline, CDR1 is LNHDA and CDR2 SQIVND (reference sequence). The CDR3 spans 17 residues. The CDR3 DNA follows: TGTGCCAGTAGTATTATGGGCACAGGCTCTCCTGGAAACACCATATATTTT. As protein: CASSIMGTGSPGNTIYF.

The chain recombines TRBV10-1 with TRBJ2-3; 8 nucleotides match TRBD2. CDR1 is WNHNN and CDR2 is SYGVQD in the germline V gene (reference sequence). With V trimmed by 3 bases and J by 8 bases, 7 bases remained unmatched. This CDR3 contains 14 residues. The CDR3 DNA is TGCGCCAGCAGTGATGGGGTTCGGGAGGGTACGCAGTATTTT. Its translation is CASSDGVREGTQYF.